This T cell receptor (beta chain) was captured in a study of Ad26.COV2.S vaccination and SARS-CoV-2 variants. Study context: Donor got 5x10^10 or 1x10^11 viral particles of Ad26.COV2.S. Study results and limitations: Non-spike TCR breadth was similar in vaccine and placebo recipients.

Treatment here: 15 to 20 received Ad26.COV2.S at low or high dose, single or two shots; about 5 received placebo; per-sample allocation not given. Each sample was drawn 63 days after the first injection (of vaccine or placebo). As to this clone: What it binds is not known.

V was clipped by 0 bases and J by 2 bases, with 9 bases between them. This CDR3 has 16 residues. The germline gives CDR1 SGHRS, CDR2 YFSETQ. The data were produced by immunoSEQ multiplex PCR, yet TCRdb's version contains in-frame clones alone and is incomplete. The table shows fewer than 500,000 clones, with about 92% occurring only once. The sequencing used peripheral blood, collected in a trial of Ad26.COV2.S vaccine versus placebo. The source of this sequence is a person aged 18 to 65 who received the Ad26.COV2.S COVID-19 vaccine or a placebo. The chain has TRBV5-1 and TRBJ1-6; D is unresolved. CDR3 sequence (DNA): TGCGCCAGCAGCTTGGACGGGAGGGCCTATAATTCACCCCTCCACTTT. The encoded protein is CASSLDGRAYNSPLHF.